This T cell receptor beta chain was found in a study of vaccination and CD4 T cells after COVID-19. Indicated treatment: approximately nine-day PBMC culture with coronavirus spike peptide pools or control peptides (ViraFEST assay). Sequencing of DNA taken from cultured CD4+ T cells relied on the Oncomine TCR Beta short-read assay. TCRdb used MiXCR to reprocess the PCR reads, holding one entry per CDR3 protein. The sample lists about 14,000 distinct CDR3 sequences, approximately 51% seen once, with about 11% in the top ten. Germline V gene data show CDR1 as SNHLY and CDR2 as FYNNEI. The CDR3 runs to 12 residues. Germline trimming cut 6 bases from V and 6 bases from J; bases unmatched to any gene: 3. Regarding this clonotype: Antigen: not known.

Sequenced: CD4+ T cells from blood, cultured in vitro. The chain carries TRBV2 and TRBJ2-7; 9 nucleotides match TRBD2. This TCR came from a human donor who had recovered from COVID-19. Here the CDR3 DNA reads TGTGCCAGCAGCCCGACTAGCGGCGAGCAGTACTTC. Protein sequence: CASSPTSGEQYF.